This T cell receptor (beta chain) was profiled in a study of graft-versus-host responses after intestinal transplantation. Overall study findings and caveats: GvH clonotypes were identified within recipient marrow, with a subset emerging first in ileum or blood.

This CDR3 region has 13 residues. Germline V gene data show CDR1 as MNHEY and CDR2 as SMNVEV (reference sequence). After removal of 6 bases from V and 6 bases from J, the junction contained 6 bases not matched to a gene. Points on this clone: Its antigen is unidentified.

Repertoires were generated with immunoSEQ multiplex PCR, while TCRdb's copy carries only in-frame clones and drops some. The sample lists over 70,000 clones, nearly 90% occurring once. The sequence derives from a human donor who was the organ donor for an intestinal transplant. The material was unstimulated CD8+ T cells sorted from spleen or lymph node cells, obtained before transplant. The rearrangement joins TRBV27 to TRBJ2-3; 7 bases fit TRBD2. The CDR3 DNA reads TGTGCCAGCAGCTTGGGGGGGACGGATACGCAGTATTTT. This encodes CASSLGGTDTQYF.